This TCR beta chain was identified during a study of human T cells and chemical hapten exposure. As for time point: patch test 2, 6 weeks after DPC sensitization. As to treatment: therapeutic diphenylcyclopropenone sensitization with weekly scalp DPC. Suited to DPC and affected by alopecia, the donors ranged from 18 to 70 years old. This clonotype turned up a few times. This CDR3 contains 15 residues. The germline V gene has CDR1 LGHNA and CDR2 YNFKEQ. V was pared by 0 bases and J by 6 bases, with 11 bases between. One entry per CDR3 protein, called by TCRdb with MiXCR from the RACE reads. The sample records 90,000 to 110,000 distinct CDR3 sequences, 9% to 9.5% being singletons.

This receptor was identified in a woman aged 40 to 49 with alopecia areata. Some clones in this sample may be carry-over from other donors' samples. Source: whole blood, taken in connection with sensitization to the hapten diphenylcyclopropenone (DPC). The chain carries TRBV4-2 and TRBJ2-2, with D possibly matching TRBD2 (5 bases). For the CDR3, the DNA is TGTGCCAGCAGCCAAGAATCGGGAAACGCCGGGGAGCTGTTTTTT. This codes for CASSQESGNAGELFF.